Presented here are 9 T cell receptor beta chains from one specimen sequenced in a study of molecular identifiers for immune sequencing clone quantification. Using its own MiXCR run on the PCR reads, TCRdb lists one record per CDR3 protein. The sample shows about 100,000 distinct CDR3 sequences, 36% of them seen only once. Sample: naive CD8+ T cells from blood, with Jurkat cell RNA spiked in. The subset: FACS-sorted CD8+CD4-CCR7+CD45RA+ naive T cells. The receptor set was obtained from a human donor in good health. Some libraries in this study had Jurkat cell RNA spiked in.

Details on this clonotype: The germline gene is not matched at one end of the junction; a read error may be the cause. This chain uses TRBV7-9 with TRBJ1-4, with TRBD1 as a possible D gene (5 bases). The CDR3 has 15 amino acids. Germline-derived CDR1 and CDR2 are SEHNR and FQNEAQ (reference sequence). Written as DNA, the CDR3 is TGTGCCAGCAGCTTAGCGCCAGGGAGTAATGAAAGACTGTTTTTT. Protein product: CASSLAPGSNERLFF.

This clonotype was counted ten times or more. V is TRBV29-1 and J is TRBJ2-7; possibly TRBD2 for D (6 bases). Germline V gene sequence: CDR1 SQVTM, CDR2 ANQGSEA. V was shortened by 5 bases and J by 3 bases, with 11 bases between the two germline ends. This CDR3 is built from 12 residues. CDR3 sequence: CSVTGSGYEQYF. DNA of the CDR3: TGCAGCGTTACCGGGAGCGGCTACGAGCAGTACTTC.

V usage is TRBV28 and J usage is TRBJ2-7; no clear D gene. V was shortened by 3 bases and J by 3 bases, with 12 bases between the two germline ends. This CDR3 region has 14 residues. Germline V gene lookup returns CDR1 MDHEN and CDR2 SYDVKM. The CDR3 DNA reads TGTGCCAGCAGTTTCGGCCTGACGTTCTACGAGCAGTACTTC. It encodes CASSFGLTFYEQYF.

This chain uses TRBV6-6 with TRBJ2-7; D is tentatively TRBD1 or TRBD2 (5 bases each). Germline V gene data show CDR1 as MNHNY and CDR2 as SVGAGI (reference sequence). The CDR3 has 15 residues. V dropped 10 bases and J dropped 2 bases, with 21 bases sitting between them. The CDR3 bases are TGTGCCAACAGCCCGACAGCGGTGGGGCCCTACGAGCAGTACTTC. Protein: CANSPTAVGPYEQYF.

A note on this clonotype: At one boundary the junction diverges from the germline segment, which might be a read error. The V gene is TRBV19, the J gene TRBJ2-3; no firm D call. The CDR3 loop spans 12 amino acids. CDR1 and CDR2 (germline): LNHDA, SQIVND (reference sequence). DNA for the CDR3: TGTGCCAGTAGCCACTATGAGGATACGCAGAATTTT. Translating it yields CASSHYEDTQNF.

Note on this clonotype: This may stem from a read error, because a much larger clone lies one nucleotide away. This chain connects TRBV12-3 or TRBV12-4 to TRBJ1-5; TRBD1 is a possible D gene (5 bases). The CDR3 totals 14 residues. V was clipped by 5 bases and J by 6 bases, with 14 bases between them. The CDR3 DNA follows: TGTGCCAGCAGTCGGTCAGGGACGTTTCAGCCCCAGCATTTT. Its protein product is CASSRSGTFQPQHF.

This clonotype came up many times. The V call is TRBV28, the J call TRBJ2-7; 9 bases fit TRBD2. The CDR3 has 15 residues. Germline V CDR1 and CDR2: MDHEN, SYDVKM. V lost 3 bases to trimming and J lost 2 bases; unmatched junction nucleotides: 5. The CDR3 DNA reads as TGTGCCAGCAGTTTGATCCTAGCGGGGACCTACGAGCAGTACTTC. Translated, it gives CASSLILAGTYEQYF.

V and J are TRBV6-1 and TRBJ2-7; D uncertain. V lost 0 bases and J lost 1, with 7 bases in between. Germline assignment: CDR1 MNHNS and CDR2 SASEGT. The CDR3 covers 14 residues. The CDR3 DNA sequence: TGTGCCAGCAGTGAAGCCGGCTGGTCCTACGAGCAGTACTTC. It encodes CASSEAGWSYEQYF.

The rearrangement links TRBV6-1 to TRBJ1-4; D is perhaps TRBD1 (6 bases). CDR3 size: 15 residues. V was cut by 2 bases and J by 2 bases, with 9 bases left in between. Germline CDR1 and CDR2: MNHNS and SASEGT. The CDR3 DNA reads as TGTGCCAGCAGTGAATTGGGGGCGACTAATGAAAAACTGTTTTTT. Translating it yields CASSELGATNEKLFF.